Listed below are T cell receptor beta chains from one sample, sequenced in a study of a mutant IDH1 vaccine in newly diagnosed glioma. Assay: immunoSEQ multiplex PCR; the TCRdb copy retains only in-frame clones and omits some. The table records about 67,000 clones, 80% to 90% of them present only once. The source was peripheral blood mononuclear cells (PBMCs), collected from a glioma patient treated with radiotherapy, temozolomide or both. The receptors originated from a woman aged 18-29 years with glioma. Some clones in this sample may be carry-over from other donors' samples. CDR3s include the opening cysteine and the closing phenylalanine or tryptophan. D genes are given only for firm matches. Size is omitted from some rows. Given values are once, few, many or a class for expanded clones.

CDR3 length: 13
V gene: TRBV27
clone size: .
J gene: TRBJ2-7
D gene: .
CDR3 DNA: TGTGCCAGCAGTTGGGGGACTCGCTACGAGCAGTACTTC
CDR3 protein: CASSWGTRYEQYF

CDR3 length: 16
V gene: TRBV5-6
clone size: .
J gene: TRBJ1-3
D gene: .
CDR3 DNA: TGTGCCAGCAGCGCTAATGGGGGCGAGTCCGGAAACACCATATATTTT
CDR3 protein: CASSANGGESGNTIYF

CDR3 length: 14
V gene: TRBV29-1
clone size: .
J gene: TRBJ1-2
D gene: TRBD1
CDR3 DNA: TGCAGCGTTCAGGGACAGGGGGCCGTCGATGGCTACACCTTC
CDR3 protein: CSVQGQGAVDGYTF

CDR3 length: 14
V gene: TRBV2
clone size: few
J gene: TRBJ2-2
D gene: TRBD2
CDR3 DNA: TGTGCCAGCAGATCCGGACTAGCCTCCGGGGAGCTGTTTTTT
CDR3 protein: CASRSGLASGELFF

CDR3 length: 11
V gene: TRBV5-1
clone size: .
J gene: TRBJ1-1
D gene: .
CDR3 DNA: TGCGCCAGCAGTGTGGGAGCTGAAGCTTTCTTT
CDR3 protein: CASSVGAEAFF

CDR3 length: 18
V gene: TRBV5-5
clone size: .
J gene: TRBJ1-1
D gene: .
CDR3 DNA: TGTGCCAGCAGCTTGGGTCCCCCAGGCAGCCTTTTGAACACTGAAGCTTTCTTT
CDR3 protein: CASSLGPPGSLLNTEAFF

CDR3 length: 13
V gene: TRBV7-2
clone size: .
J gene: TRBJ2-5
D gene: .
CDR3 DNA: TGTGCCAGCAGCTTAGCGGGAAGAGAGACCCAGTACTTC
CDR3 protein: CASSLAGRETQYF

CDR3 length: 14
V gene: TRBV4-3
clone size: .
J gene: TRBJ1-1
D gene: .
CDR3 DNA: TGCGCCAGCAGCCAAGCAGGGGCGGAAACTGAAGCTTTCTTT
CDR3 protein: CASSQAGAETEAFF

CDR3 length: 15
V gene: TRBV9
clone size: .
J gene: TRBJ2-7
D gene: .
CDR3 DNA: TGTGCCAGCAGCCCTACTAGTAATATCATCGGCGAGCAGTACTTC
CDR3 protein: CASSPTSNIIGEQYF

CDR3 length: 15
V gene: TRBV19
clone size: .
J gene: TRBJ2-5
D gene: TRBD2
CDR3 DNA: TGTGCCAGTAGTGACCAACTAGCGGGGTCAGAGACCCAGTACTTC
CDR3 protein: CASSDQLAGSETQYF

CDR3 length: 15
V gene: TRBV18
clone size: .
J gene: TRBJ1-5
D gene: .
CDR3 DNA: TGTGCCAGCTCACCAGGGGCAGGGCGCAATCAGCCCCAGCATTTT
CDR3 protein: CASSPGAGRNQPQHF

CDR3 length: 15
V gene: TRBV5-1
clone size: .
J gene: TRBJ2-7
D gene: TRBD2
CDR3 DNA: TGCGCCAGCAGCTTGGGACTAGCGGGGGGTTCCGAGCAGTACTTC
CDR3 protein: CASSLGLAGGSEQYF

CDR3 length: 12
V gene: TRBV2
clone size: .
J gene: TRBJ2-7
D gene: .
CDR3 DNA: TGTGCCAGCAAGGAGTCCCTCTACGAGCAGTACTTC
CDR3 protein: CASKESLYEQYF

CDR3 length: 15
V gene: TRBV6-1
clone size: .
J gene: TRBJ2-3
D gene: .
CDR3 DNA: TGTGCCAGCAGTGAGGTAGCGGTGAGCACAGATACGCAGTATTTT
CDR3 protein: CASSEVAVSTDTQYF

CDR3 length: 15
V gene: TRBV6-5
clone size: .
J gene: TRBJ2-7
D gene: .
CDR3 DNA: TGTGCCAGCACCAAATCTACGACAGGATCCTACGAGCAGTACTTC
CDR3 protein: CASTKSTTGSYEQYF

CDR3 length: 16
V gene: TRBV5-1
clone size: .
J gene: TRBJ1-3
D gene: TRBD1
CDR3 DNA: TGCGCCAGCAGCGCCCTGACAGGGATTTTTGGAAACACCATATATTTT
CDR3 protein: CASSALTGIFGNTIYF

CDR3 length: 15
V gene: TRBV10-3
clone size: .
J gene: TRBJ2-7
D gene: .
CDR3 DNA: TGTGCCATCAGTGAGTCGGGCAGGGGAGGCTACGAGCAGTACTTC
CDR3 protein: CAISESGRGGYEQYF

CDR3 length: 16
V gene: TRBV25-1
clone size: .
J gene: TRBJ1-6
D gene: .
CDR3 DNA: TGTGCCAGCAGTGAATACCCCGGACCGGGGAATTCACCCCTCCACTTT
CDR3 protein: CASSEYPGPGNSPLHF

CDR3 length: 15
V gene: TRBV30
clone size: .
J gene: TRBJ1-2
D gene: TRBD1
CDR3 DNA: TGTGCCTGGTGGACAGGGGAAACGTGGTGGAATGGCTACACCTTC
CDR3 protein: CAWWTGETWWNGYTF

CDR3 length: 16
V gene: TRBV5-4
clone size: once
J gene: TRBJ1-2
D gene: .
CDR3 DNA: TGTGCCAGCACCGACCACTCTCAGACAGGCAGCTATGGCTACACCTTC
CDR3 protein: CASTDHSQTGSYGYTF

CDR3 length: 15
V gene: TRBV7-2
clone size: .
J gene: TRBJ2-5
D gene: .
CDR3 DNA: TGTGCCAGCAGCCTGGGGCCGGCCCGCCGGGAGACCCAGTACTTC
CDR3 protein: CASSLGPARRETQYF

CDR3 length: 15
V gene: TRBV30
clone size: .
J gene: TRBJ1-1
D gene: .
CDR3 DNA: TGTGCCTGGAGTACGGGGGGAGGCCGAAACACTGAAGCTTTCTTT
CDR3 protein: CAWSTGGGRNTEAFF

CDR3 length: 16
V gene: TRBV19
clone size: .
J gene: TRBJ2-3
D gene: TRBD2
CDR3 DNA: TGTGCCAGTAGTAGACCTAGCGGGGGGCTCACAGATACGCAGTATTTT
CDR3 protein: CASSRPSGGLTDTQYF

CDR3 length: 15
V gene: TRBV19
clone size: .
J gene: TRBJ1-1
D gene: .
CDR3 DNA: TGTGCCAGTAGCCCCTACGGAGGGGGTACCACTGAAGCTTTCTTT
CDR3 protein: CASSPYGGGTTEAFF

CDR3 length: 14
V gene: TRBV7-7
clone size: .
J gene: TRBJ1-4
D gene: .
CDR3 DNA: TGTGCCAGCAGCTTAGGGACGGGTAATGAAAAACTGTTTTTT
CDR3 protein: CASSLGTGNEKLFF

CDR3 length: 14
V gene: TRBV5-1
clone size: .
J gene: TRBJ2-5
D gene: .
CDR3 DNA: TGCGCCAGCAGCTTGGGGGGGGCCCGAGAGACCCAGTACTTC
CDR3 protein: CASSLGGARETQYF

CDR3 length: 12
V gene: TRBV6-5
clone size: .
J gene: TRBJ1-2
D gene: .
CDR3 DNA: TGTGCCAGCAGTGGGACTAACTATGGCTACACCTTC
CDR3 protein: CASSGTNYGYTF

CDR3 length: 13
V gene: TRBV7-2
clone size: .
J gene: TRBJ2-7
D gene: .
CDR3 DNA: TGTGCCAGCAGCTTAGACGTGGCCTACGAGCAGTACTTC
CDR3 protein: CASSLDVAYEQYF

CDR3 length: 18
V gene: TRBV5-6
clone size: .
J gene: TRBJ1-4
D gene: .
CDR3 DNA: TGTGCCAGCAGCTTGGGGGTCTCCCCCCCTACGTTTAATGAAAAACTGTTTTTT
CDR3 protein: CASSLGVSPPTFNEKLFF

CDR3 length: 14
V gene: TRBV5-4
clone size: .
J gene: TRBJ1-2
D gene: .
CDR3 DNA: TGTGCCAGCAGCTTGGGACACTCCAACTATGGCTACACCTTC
CDR3 protein: CASSLGHSNYGYTF

CDR3 length: 14
V gene: TRBV2
clone size: .
J gene: TRBJ1-5
D gene: TRBD1
CDR3 DNA: TGTGCCAGCAGGCCGGGACAGGGGGCTCAGCCCCAGCATTTT
CDR3 protein: CASRPGQGAQPQHF

CDR3 length: 15
V gene: TRBV5-1
clone size: .
J gene: TRBJ1-5
D gene: .
CDR3 DNA: TGCGCCAGCAGCTTGAGACTCGACGACCATCAGCCCCAGCATTTT
CDR3 protein: CASSLRLDDHQPQHF

CDR3 length: 16
V gene: TRBV7-2
clone size: .
J gene: TRBJ1-5
D gene: .
CDR3 DNA: TGTGCCAGCAGCTTAGTACTAGGGCAGGGCAATCAGCCCCAGCATTTT
CDR3 protein: CASSLVLGQGNQPQHF